This T cell receptor (beta chain) was sequenced in a study of identical twins. The length of the CDR3 is 14 residues. Germline CDR1 is LGHNA and CDR2 is YSLEER. V was trimmed by 1 base and J by 9 bases, leaving 13 bases between them. There are a few counts of this clonotype. TCRdb reprocessed the 5' RACE reads via MiXCR and lists one record per CDR3 protein. The data hold a few hundred thousand distinct CDR3 sequences, with roughly 8% observed a single time. Another study also made use of these data, one on yellow fever vaccine responses in identical twins.

V is TRBV4-3 and J is TRBJ2-1; TRBD1 is a possible D gene (5 bases). The receptor comes from a woman in her late teens or twenties in good health. Input material: CD8+ T cells sorted from blood. DNA for the CDR3: TGCGCCAGCAGCCAAGGGGGCGGCTCCGGTGAGCAGTTCTTC. Translating gives CASSQGGGSGEQFF.